This entry concerns a single T cell receptor beta chain. What it recognizes is unknown. The CDR3 is 14 amino acids. V trimming: 2 bases; J trimming: 2 bases; junction bases outside the gene matches: 1. From germline, CDR1 is SEHNR and CDR2 FQNEAQ (reference sequence). Every one of the patients relapsed after autologous stem cell transplantation (brentuximab vedotin exposure was variable). Purification of CD4+ T cells from thawed PBMCs was achieved by magnetic negative selection. Clones were read by immunoSEQ multiplex PCR, and TCRdb kept only the in-frame ones, dropping some. The sample has 4,000 to 5,000 clones, about 89% seen once. This record belongs to a study of PD-1 blockade in classical Hodgkin lymphoma. Findings of the study overall: Patients starting nivolumab under 1 year after ASCT were excluded. A significant rise in TCR diversity by C4D1 was seen for CD4+ but not CD8+ cells. The study found complete responders had baseline diversity similar to newly diagnosed patients. Lower baseline TCR diversity was reported for newly diagnosed patients than for healthy donors.

The receptor was isolated from a human donor with classical Hodgkin lymphoma. Sequencing used CD4+ T cells from blood, obtained at baseline. The chain joins TRBV7-9 to TRBJ2-7; 9 bases match TRBD2. CDR3 loop: CASSLIAGAYEQYF. The CDR3 DNA follows: TGTGCCAGCAGCTTAATAGCGGGGGCCTACGAGCAGTACTTC. Supplemented by reference TRBV7-9 and TRBJ2-7, the full variable domain reads DTGVSQNPRHKITKRGQNVTFRCDPISEHNRLYWYRQTLGQGPEFLTYFQNEAQLEKSRLLSDRFSAERPKGSFSTLEIQRTEQGDSAMYLCASSLIAGAYEQYFGPGTRLTVT.